The rows below give T cell receptor beta chains drawn from one sample of a study of shared clonotypes between healthy human individuals. This table comes from immunoSEQ multiplex PCR, and its TCRdb copy is limited to in-frame clones, with some not included. Among about 1.5 million clones listed, around 97% were seen once. Sequencing was performed on naive CD4+ T cells sorted from blood. The receptors here all came from a man aged 25 to 40 in good health. CDR3s include the opening cysteine and the closing phenylalanine or tryptophan. A D gene is named only where the DNA matches it firmly. Clone size is stated in some rows and not others, as once, few, many or a class when expanded.

clone size: .; D gene: TRBD2; J gene: TRBJ2-1; V gene: TRBV6-5; CDR3 DNA: TGTGCCAGCAGTTCGTTCCGGGACTACTCTCGCTATGAGCAGTTCTTC; CDR3 protein: CASSSFRDYSRYEQFF
clone size: .; D gene: TRBD1; J gene: TRBJ2-5; V gene: TRBV27; CDR3 DNA: TGTGCCAGCAGGGGACAGGGGGGAGAGACCCAGTACTTC; CDR3 protein: CASRGQGGETQYF
clone size: .; D gene: .; J gene: TRBJ2-7; V gene: TRBV28; CDR3 DNA: TGTGCCAGCAGTTTTGGGATGGTGTACGAGCAGTACTTC; CDR3 protein: CASSFGMVYEQYF
clone size: .; D gene: .; J gene: TRBJ2-3; V gene: TRBV30; CDR3 DNA: TGTGCCCGGAGCCCAGGGACAAGCACAGATACGCAGTATTTT; CDR3 protein: CARSPGTSTDTQYF
clone size: .; D gene: .; J gene: TRBJ2-7; V gene: TRBV7-7; CDR3 DNA: TGTGCCAGCAGCTCCTCACTCAACAGTTACGAGCAGTACTTC; CDR3 protein: CASSSSLNSYEQYF
clone size: .; D gene: TRBD2; J gene: TRBJ2-2; V gene: TRBV10-1; CDR3 DNA: TGCGCCAGCAGTGAGGTCTTGGGGCAGGGACTAGCGGGAGTCACCGGGGAGCTGTTTTTT; CDR3 protein: CASSEVLGQGLAGVTGELFF
clone size: .; D gene: .; J gene: TRBJ2-1; V gene: TRBV9; CDR3 DNA: TGTGCCAGCAGCAACTCGCGGCTGGGGCAGGGTTTCGGCGAGCAGTTCTTC; CDR3 protein: CASSNSRLGQGFGEQFF
clone size: .; D gene: TRBD2; J gene: TRBJ2-1; V gene: TRBV5-5; CDR3 DNA: TGTGCCAGCAGCTTGGCTAGCGGGAGCTCCTACAATGAGCAGTTCTTC; CDR3 protein: CASSLASGSSYNEQFF
clone size: .; D gene: .; J gene: TRBJ1-5; V gene: TRBV7-8; CDR3 DNA: TGTGCCAGCAGCCCCCAGGGGAATTCCCGTCCGCCCCAGCATTTT; CDR3 protein: CASSPQGNSRPPQHF
clone size: .; D gene: .; J gene: TRBJ2-5; V gene: TRBV6-1; CDR3 DNA: TGTGCCAGCAGTTTACGGGCCCTCTCTGAGCAGACCCAGTACTTC; CDR3 protein: CASSLRALSEQTQYF
clone size: .; D gene: .; J gene: TRBJ1-5; V gene: TRBV2; CDR3 DNA: TGTGCCAGCAGTGACAGGACGCATGAGAAGCCCCAGCATTTT; CDR3 protein: CASSDRTHEKPQHF
clone size: .; D gene: TRBD2; J gene: TRBJ2-3; V gene: TRBV9; CDR3 DNA: TGTGCCAGCAGCGCAAAGGGACTAGCCGTCACAGATACGCAGTATTTT; CDR3 protein: CASSAKGLAVTDTQYF
clone size: .; D gene: .; J gene: TRBJ2-6; V gene: TRBV21-1; CDR3 DNA: TGTGCCAACCCGAAAGGGAGGGCCTCTGGGGCCAACGTCCTGACTTTC; CDR3 protein: CANPKGRASGANVLTF
clone size: .; D gene: .; J gene: TRBJ2-7; V gene: TRBV4-1; CDR3 DNA: TGCGCCAGCAGCTACCGGGACTTCTCCTACGAGCAGTACTTC; CDR3 protein: CASSYRDFSYEQYF
clone size: .; D gene: .; J gene: TRBJ2-7; V gene: TRBV19; CDR3 DNA: TGTGCCAGTAGCCTCACAGGGAAATCCTACGAGCAGTACTTC; CDR3 protein: CASSLTGKSYEQYF
clone size: .; D gene: .; J gene: TRBJ2-2; V gene: TRBV18; CDR3 DNA: TGTGCCAGCTCACCGGGAGGCTGGGGAAACACCGGGGAGCTGTTTTTT; CDR3 protein: CASSPGGWGNTGELFF
clone size: .; D gene: TRBD1; J gene: TRBJ1-2; V gene: TRBV2; CDR3 DNA: TGTGCCAGCAGTCGTTCCGGGACAGTGAACTATGGCTACACCTTC; CDR3 protein: CASSRSGTVNYGYTF
clone size: .; D gene: .; J gene: TRBJ2-7; V gene: TRBV7-9; CDR3 DNA: TGTGCCAGCAGCCGCCCCGGGTGGAGCTCCTACGAGCAGTACTTC; CDR3 protein: CASSRPGWSSYEQYF
clone size: .; D gene: .; J gene: TRBJ2-5; V gene: TRBV28; CDR3 DNA: TGTGCCAGCAGACAAAGGGTAGAGACCCAGTACTTC; CDR3 protein: CASRQRVETQYF
clone size: .; D gene: TRBD2; J gene: TRBJ2-7; V gene: TRBV27; CDR3 DNA: TGTGCCAGCAGTTTTCAAGCGGGAGGTAGATCCTACGAGCAGTACTTC; CDR3 protein: CASSFQAGGRSYEQYF
clone size: .; D gene: .; J gene: TRBJ2-4; V gene: TRBV18; CDR3 DNA: TGTGCCAGCTCACCAAGAGGAGGGATAGCCAAAAACATTCAGTACTTC; CDR3 protein: CASSPRGGIAKNIQYF
clone size: .; D gene: .; J gene: TRBJ2-1; V gene: TRBV5-6; CDR3 DNA: TGTGCCAGCAGCCTCCGGGGGTCCTCCTACAATGAGCAGTTCTTC; CDR3 protein: CASSLRGSSYNEQFF
clone size: .; D gene: .; J gene: TRBJ2-5; V gene: TRBV9; CDR3 DNA: TGTGCCAGCAGCTCCCGGACAGCGGAGACCCAGTACTTC; CDR3 protein: CASSSRTAETQYF
clone size: .; D gene: TRBD2; J gene: TRBJ2-6; V gene: TRBV6-1; CDR3 DNA: TGTGCCAGCAGTGAAAAAAGTCCGGGCGGGAGGCCCCCCTCTGGGGCCAACGTCCTGACTTTC; CDR3 protein: CASSEKSPGGRPPSGANVLTF
clone size: .; D gene: TRBD2; J gene: TRBJ2-3; V gene: TRBV15; CDR3 DNA: TGTGCCACCAGCCGGGGACTAGCGGGACTCACAGATACGCAGTATTTT; CDR3 protein: CATSRGLAGLTDTQYF
clone size: .; D gene: .; J gene: TRBJ2-7; V gene: TRBV5-6; CDR3 DNA: TGTGCCAGCAGCCTGACTCGCCCCTACGAGCAGTACTTC; CDR3 protein: CASSLTRPYEQYF
clone size: .; D gene: .; J gene: TRBJ1-1; V gene: TRBV5-1; CDR3 DNA: TGCGCCAGCAGCTTGGACAGTACGAACACTGAAGCTTTCTTT; CDR3 protein: CASSLDSTNTEAFF
clone size: .; D gene: .; J gene: TRBJ1-2; V gene: TRBV5-1; CDR3 DNA: TGCGCCAGCAGCTTGGGGCCGCCCCGGGGCTATGGCTACACCTTC; CDR3 protein: CASSLGPPRGYGYTF
clone size: once; D gene: TRBD1; J gene: TRBJ1-5; V gene: TRBV4-1; CDR3 DNA: TGCGCCAGCAGCCAAGATACCCCTTCCGACAGGGCGGATAGCAATCAGCCCCAGCATTTT; CDR3 protein: CASSQDTPSDRADSNQPQHF
clone size: .; D gene: TRBD1; J gene: TRBJ2-7; V gene: TRBV28; CDR3 DNA: TGTGCCAGCAGTTTATGGAAGCAAGGACAGGGGGCCTACGAGCAGTACTTC; CDR3 protein: CASSLWKQGQGAYEQYF
clone size: .; D gene: .; J gene: TRBJ2-5; V gene: TRBV4-1; CDR3 DNA: TGCGCCAGCAGCCAAGTACATCAACAAATCAAAGAGACCCAGTACTTC; CDR3 protein: CASSQVHQQIKETQYF
clone size: .; D gene: .; J gene: TRBJ2-3; V gene: TRBV5-8; CDR3 DNA: TGTGCCAGCAGCTTGACCACAGATACGCAGTATTTT; CDR3 protein: CASSLTTDTQYF
clone size: .; D gene: TRBD2; J gene: TRBJ2-3; V gene: TRBV7-6; CDR3 DNA: TGTGCCAGCAGCTTAGGGGCTAGCGGGAGTGCCGGTACGCAGTATTTT; CDR3 protein: CASSLGASGSAGTQYF
clone size: .; D gene: .; J gene: TRBJ2-4; V gene: TRBV18; CDR3 DNA: TGTGCCAGCTCACCACTAGGCTTTATTCAGTACTTC; CDR3 protein: CASSPLGFIQYF
clone size: .; D gene: .; J gene: TRBJ2-7; V gene: TRBV2; CDR3 DNA: TGTGCCAGCAGACTAGCCACCGAGCAGTACTTC; CDR3 protein: CASRLATEQYF
clone size: .; D gene: .; J gene: TRBJ2-5; V gene: TRBV5-4; CDR3 DNA: TGTGCCAGCAGCTTGGCCGGGGGCTCGAGGAGAGAGACCCAGTACTTC; CDR3 protein: CASSLAGGSRRETQYF
clone size: .; D gene: .; J gene: TRBJ2-7; V gene: TRBV5-1; CDR3 DNA: TGCGCCAGCAGCTTGCTGGGGACGGCATACGAGCAGTACTTC; CDR3 protein: CASSLLGTAYEQYF
clone size: .; D gene: .; J gene: TRBJ2-5; V gene: TRBV7-8; CDR3 DNA: TGTGCCAGCAGCTTAGTGCGGCGGGAGACCCAGTACTTC; CDR3 protein: CASSLVRRETQYF
clone size: once; D gene: TRBD1; J gene: TRBJ1-1; V gene: TRBV27; CDR3 DNA: TGTGCCAGCAGTTTTCGGACAGGGTCCACTGAAGCTTTCTTT; CDR3 protein: CASSFRTGSTEAFF
clone size: once; D gene: TRBD1; J gene: TRBJ1-2; V gene: TRBV18; CDR3 DNA: TGTGCCAGCTCACGGACAGGAGATGAGGGCTACACCTTC; CDR3 protein: CASSRTGDEGYTF
clone size: once; D gene: TRBD2; J gene: TRBJ2-1; V gene: TRBV7-7; CDR3 DNA: TGTGCCAGCAGCCCTCTCGGGGGGAGGGCCAATGAGCAGTTCTTC; CDR3 protein: CASSPLGGRANEQFF
clone size: few; D gene: .; J gene: TRBJ2-7; V gene: TRBV11-3; CDR3 DNA: TGTGCCAGCAGCTTAGGAGGTAGCGGAGACTACGAGCAGTACTTC; CDR3 protein: CASSLGGSGDYEQYF
clone size: .; D gene: .; J gene: TRBJ2-7; V gene: TRBV19; CDR3 DNA: TGTGCCAGTAATTCGGGGGCGCCCTACGAGCAGTACTTC; CDR3 protein: CASNSGAPYEQYF
clone size: .; D gene: TRBD2; J gene: TRBJ2-5; V gene: TRBV29-1; CDR3 DNA: TGCAGCGTTGAAGTGGGGGGACTAGCGGGGCTAGAGACCCAGTACTTC; CDR3 protein: CSVEVGGLAGLETQYF
clone size: .; D gene: TRBD1; J gene: TRBJ2-5; V gene: TRBV6-5; CDR3 DNA: TGTGCCAGCAGTTTAACAGGGGGCTGGGAGACCCAGTACTTC; CDR3 protein: CASSLTGGWETQYF
clone size: once; D gene: TRBD2; J gene: TRBJ2-1; V gene: TRBV15; CDR3 DNA: TGTGCCACCAGCAGAGATCGGGCTAGCGGGAGTTCCTACAATGAGCAGTTCTTC; CDR3 protein: CATSRDRASGSSYNEQFF
clone size: .; D gene: .; J gene: TRBJ2-1; V gene: TRBV5-1; CDR3 DNA: TGCGCCAGCAGCTTTCCGGGGTCAAATGAGCAGTTCTTC; CDR3 protein: CASSFPGSNEQFF
clone size: .; D gene: .; J gene: TRBJ1-5; V gene: TRBV19; CDR3 DNA: TGTGCCAGTAGGCCCGGACAGTATAGCAATCAGCCCCAGCATTTT; CDR3 protein: CASRPGQYSNQPQHF
clone size: .; D gene: .; J gene: TRBJ2-7; V gene: TRBV10-3; CDR3 DNA: TGTGCCATCAGTGAGTCGAAGGGCGAGCAGTACTTC; CDR3 protein: CAISESKGEQYF
clone size: .; D gene: .; J gene: TRBJ2-1; V gene: TRBV15; CDR3 DNA: TGTGCCACCAGCAGATTTTCCTACAATGAGCAGTTCTTC; CDR3 protein: CATSRFSYNEQFF
clone size: .; D gene: TRBD1; J gene: TRBJ1-4; V gene: TRBV19; CDR3 DNA: TGTGCCAGTAGTACGACAGGGTTGGGAGAAAAACTGTTTTTT; CDR3 protein: CASSTTGLGEKLFF
clone size: .; D gene: .; J gene: TRBJ2-1; V gene: TRBV4-1; CDR3 DNA: TGCGCCAGCAGCCAAGAGGGCGCTGGATCCAGCACCGCCTTCAATGAGCAGTTCTTC; CDR3 protein: CASSQEGAGSSTAFNEQFF
clone size: .; D gene: .; J gene: TRBJ1-1; V gene: TRBV5-1; CDR3 DNA: TGCGCCAGCAGCTTGGATCGGATGAACACTGAAGCTTTCTTT; CDR3 protein: CASSLDRMNTEAFF
clone size: .; D gene: TRBD1; J gene: TRBJ2-5; V gene: TRBV7-9; CDR3 DNA: TGTGCCAGCAGCCATCGCCTCCAGGGGGTGGAAGAGACCCAGTACTTC; CDR3 protein: CASSHRLQGVEETQYF
clone size: .; D gene: TRBD2; J gene: TRBJ2-7; V gene: TRBV27; CDR3 DNA: TGTGCCAGCAGAATAAACATCACCGGGACTAGCGGTACCTTTTCCTACGAGCAGTACTTC; CDR3 protein: CASRINITGTSGTFSYEQYF
clone size: .; D gene: TRBD2; J gene: TRBJ2-1; V gene: TRBV19; CDR3 DNA: TGTGCCAGTAGTGTAAGAGGACTAGCGGAAGACAATGAGCAGTTCTTC; CDR3 protein: CASSVRGLAEDNEQFF
clone size: .; D gene: .; J gene: TRBJ2-1; V gene: TRBV5-1; CDR3 DNA: TGCGCCAGCGGGCGAACGGGGACACCGAGCTACAATGAGCAGTTCTTC; CDR3 protein: CASGRTGTPSYNEQFF
clone size: .; D gene: .; J gene: TRBJ1-1; V gene: TRBV18; CDR3 DNA: TGTGCCAGCTCACCAGATCAGGGTAACACTGAAGCTTTCTTT; CDR3 protein: CASSPDQGNTEAFF
clone size: few; D gene: .; J gene: TRBJ1-1; V gene: TRBV27; CDR3 DNA: TGTGCCAGCAGTCGCCCCAGAGGTCAAGCAGGCACTGAAGCTTTCTTT; CDR3 protein: CASSRPRGQAGTEAFF